The rows below give T cell receptor beta chains drawn from one sample of a study of blood T cell repertoires in COVID-19. TCRdb's copy holds only in-frame clones and misses some; the assay was immunoSEQ multiplex PCR. The sample carries about 130,000 clones, 87% recorded once. Sequencing input: peripheral blood. Receptors originate from a woman in her sixties with acute or convalescent COVID-19. Both conserved end residues are part of each CDR3. The D gene is left open where the match is weak. Clone size appears in some rows only: once, few, many, or a class for an expanded clone.

v_call	j_call	d_call	clone_size	cdr3_nt	cdr3_aa
TRBV7-8	TRBJ2-7	TRBD2	NA	TGTGCCAGCAGCTTAGGATCAGCGGGAACCTTCTACGAGCAGTACTTC	CASSLGSAGTFYEQYF
TRBV12-3/TRBV12-4	TRBJ1-2	NA	NA	TGTGCCAGCAGTTTACGGACAACGGGCGGCTACACCTTC	CASSLRTTGGYTF
TRBV7-3	TRBJ1-1	TRBD1	NA	TGTGCCAGCAGTCAAAGCAAACAGGGGTTGGCTTTCTTT	CASSQSKQGLAFF
TRBV7-9	TRBJ2-3	NA	NA	TGTGCCAGCAGCTTAATCCTAGCGTCGCGCACAGATACGCAGTATTTT	CASSLILASRTDTQYF
TRBV5-1	TRBJ1-3	NA	once	TGCGCCAGCAGCTTGGACCCGGGGGCTGGAAACACCATATATTTT	CASSLDPGAGNTIYF
TRBV5-1	TRBJ2-1	NA	NA	TGCGCCAGCAGCTTGGATCTAGCAGGTTACAATGAGCAGTTCTTC	CASSLDLAGYNEQFF
TRBV15	TRBJ1-1	NA	NA	TGTGCCACCAGCAGAGATCTCCCGGGGGTGAACACTGAAGCTTTCTTT	CATSRDLPGVNTEAFF
TRBV11-3	TRBJ1-6	TRBD1	NA	TGTGCCAGCAGCCGACGAACAGGGGGCGGGACTGCACCCCTCCACTTT	CASSRRTGGGTAPLHF
TRBV24-1	TRBJ1-5	NA	NA	TGTGCCACCAGTGATGGGGGACTTAATCAGCCCCAGCATTTT	CATSDGGLNQPQHF
TRBV10-1	TRBJ2-1	TRBD2	NA	TGCGCCAGCAGTGGGACTAGCGGAAGCTCCTACAATGAGCAGTTCTTC	CASSGTSGSSYNEQFF
TRBV27	TRBJ2-2	TRBD2	NA	TGTGCCAGCAGTTTTTTCGCGGGAGATGGGTGGGAGCTGTTTTTT	CASSFFAGDGWELFF
TRBV27	TRBJ1-2	TRBD1	NA	TGTGCCAGCAGTTTACCTGACAGGGGACGCGGCTACACCTTC	CASSLPDRGRGYTF
TRBV5-1	TRBJ2-1	TRBD2	once	TGCGCCAGCACCCCCAGGGCGGGAGGATACAATGAGCAGTTCTTC	CASTPRAGGYNEQFF
TRBV7-9	TRBJ2-3	NA	once	TGTGCCAGCAGCTTCACGGCGGGCACAGATACGCAGTATTTT	CASSFTAGTDTQYF
TRBV10-3	TRBJ1-2	TRBD1	once	TGTGCCATCAGTGAAGGACAGGGGGCTAGTTATGGCTACACCTTC	CAISEGQGASYGYTF
TRBV7-9	TRBJ1-1	NA	few	TGTGCCAGCAGCTTTGCCCGGGACACTGAAGCTTTCTTT	CASSFARDTEAFF
TRBV19	TRBJ2-1	TRBD2	NA	TGTGCCACTTTACGGGAGGGTCCCTACAATGAGCAGTTCTTC	CATLREGPYNEQFF
TRBV29-1	TRBJ1-1	NA	NA	TGCAGCGTTGAAAACGGGGGAGGGGCTGAAGCTTTCTTT	CSVENGGGAEAFF
TRBV9	TRBJ2-5	TRBD1	once	TGTGCCAGCAGCGTAGACAGGGGTGGGGAGACCCAGTACTTC	CASSVDRGGETQYF
TRBV7-2	TRBJ2-1	TRBD2	NA	TGTGCCAGCAGCTTACTAGCGGGAGAGGGTGAGCAGTTCTTC	CASSLLAGEGEQFF
TRBV28	TRBJ1-5	NA	NA	TGTGCCAGCAGGGCAGGGTATAGCAATCAGCCCCAGCATTTT	CASRAGYSNQPQHF
TRBV5-1	TRBJ1-2	NA	NA	TGCGCCAGCAGCTTAGCCGGCACAGGGTATAAGGATGGCTACACCTTC	CASSLAGTGYKDGYTF